This TCR beta chain was identified in a study of cytomegalovirus exposure and HLA in healthy donors. Findings and caveats of the study: In vitro, three CMV-associated chains proved specific for CMV antigens. For most TCR beta V segments, an earlier analysis put the productive rate at about 87% or about 30% of the time. Rarity held for most TCR sequences, but there were some public TCRs that occurred in many donors.

Points on this clone: The antigen is not known.

This PCR relied on a set of 60 Vbeta primers and 13 Jbeta primers. The assay was immunoSEQ multiplex PCR, and TCRdb's table has in-frame clones only and misses some. The table includes approximately 93,000 clones, 75% to 85% detected once. The CDR3 is 11 residues long. V was pared by 11 bases and J by 6 bases, with 13 bases between. Germline V gene lookup returns CDR1 SEHNR and CDR2 FQNEAQ (reference sequence). The receptor was derived from a male donor in good health and CMV-seropositive. The V call is TRBV7-9, the J call TRBJ1-2; the D gene is possibly TRBD1 (6 bases). Sequences were obtained from PBMCs. The CDR3 region has the DNA TGTGCCGGGGGGGCCGGGGATGGCTACACCTTC. As protein: CAGGAGDGYTF.